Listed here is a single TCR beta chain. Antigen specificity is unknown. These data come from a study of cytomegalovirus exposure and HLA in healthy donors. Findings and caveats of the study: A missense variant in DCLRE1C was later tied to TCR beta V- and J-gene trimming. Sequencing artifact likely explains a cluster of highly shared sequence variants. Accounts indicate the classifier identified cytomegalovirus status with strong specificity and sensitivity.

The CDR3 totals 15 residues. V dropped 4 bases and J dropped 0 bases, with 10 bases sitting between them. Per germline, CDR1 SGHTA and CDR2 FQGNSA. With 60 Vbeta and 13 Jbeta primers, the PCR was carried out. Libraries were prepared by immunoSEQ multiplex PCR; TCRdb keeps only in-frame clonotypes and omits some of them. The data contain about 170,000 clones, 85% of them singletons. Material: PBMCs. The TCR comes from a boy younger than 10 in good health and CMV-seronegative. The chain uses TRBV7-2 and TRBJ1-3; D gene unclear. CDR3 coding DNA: TGTGCCAGCAGCTCCCCGAGGGTCTCTGGAAACACCATATATTTT. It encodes CASSSPRVSGNTIYF. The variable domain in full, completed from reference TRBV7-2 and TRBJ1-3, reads GAGVSQSPSNKVTEKGKDVELRCDPISGHTALYWYRQSLGQGLEFLIYFQGNSAPDKSGLPSDRFSAERTGGSVSTLTIQRTQQEDSAVYLCASSSPRVSGNTIYFGEGSWLTVV.